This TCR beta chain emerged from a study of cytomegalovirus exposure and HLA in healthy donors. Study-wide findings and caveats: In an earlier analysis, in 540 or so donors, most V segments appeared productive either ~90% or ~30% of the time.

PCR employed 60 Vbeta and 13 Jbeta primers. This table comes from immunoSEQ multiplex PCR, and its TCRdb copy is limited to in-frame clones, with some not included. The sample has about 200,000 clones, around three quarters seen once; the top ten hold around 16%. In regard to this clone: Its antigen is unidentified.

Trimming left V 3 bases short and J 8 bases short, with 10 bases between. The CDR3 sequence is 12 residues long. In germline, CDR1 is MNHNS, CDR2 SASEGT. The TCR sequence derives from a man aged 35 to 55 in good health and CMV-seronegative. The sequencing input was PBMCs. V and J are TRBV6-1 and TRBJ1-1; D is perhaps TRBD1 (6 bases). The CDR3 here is CASSETGSEAFF. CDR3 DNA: TGTGCCAGCAGTGAGACAGGCAGCGAAGCTTTCTTT.